The clone carrying this T cell receptor (beta chain) has only one observation. The sample is drawn from a study of control samples from healthy donors and cancer patients. J was trimmed by 4 bases and V by 4 bases; bases with no gene match: 9. CDR3 length: 15 amino acids. The germline V gene encodes CDR1 SEHNR and CDR2 FQNEAQ (reference sequence). TCRdb's copy holds only in-frame clones and misses some; the assay was immunoSEQ multiplex PCR. The sample gives about 170,000 clones, around 90% of which show up once; around 11% is in the top ten. This receptor was identified in a man younger than 45 in good health. The sequencing sample was made of blood. The rearrangement links TRBV7-9 to TRBJ1-2; 7 bases match TRBD1. CDR3 DNA sequence: TGTGCCAGCAGCTCTATCCAGGGGGGGTCCTATGGCTACACCTTC. Amino acids: CASSSIQGGSYGYTF.